This T cell receptor (beta chain) was recorded in a study of T cells in tuberculosis. Study in general: T cells were selected with CD1B tetramers loaded with glucose monomycolate. This South African cohort compared adolescents with or without latent tuberculosis against adults with active tuberculosis. Notes on the study in general: Active tuberculosis TCR-alpha repertoires lay closer to GMM-specific TCRs than IGRA-negative controls, suggesting clonal expansion.

Data came from immunoSEQ multiplex PCR; TCRdb stores just in-frame clones and leaves some out. In the table there are around 45,000 clones, around 94% of which are singletons. Of note for this clone: As yet, its antigen is unknown.

Each donor contributed roughly 92,000 T cells on average, unsorted. The CDR3 sequence is 16 residues long. CDR1 and CDR2 from the germline V gene are SGHRS and YFSETQ. Germline trimming cut 0 bases from V and 8 bases from J; bases unmatched to any gene: 3. This receptor was identified in a donor aged 10-35 years with latent tuberculosis or without tuberculosis infection. Some clones in this sample may be carry-over from other donors' samples. The V and J genes are TRBV5-1 and TRBJ2-1; 15 nucleotides agree with TRBD2. The sample was PBMCs. The CDR3 reads CASSLAGLAGGDEQFF. CDR3 in DNA: TGCGCCAGCAGCTTGGCGGGACTAGCGGGAGGCGATGAGCAGTTCTTC.